Sequencing of this T cell receptor beta chain was carried out in a study of blood T cell repertoires in COVID-19. Study-level information: The United States, Italy and Spain supplied acute and convalescent COVID-19 samples. The cDNA or gDNA used as material had been derived from T cells, B-cell-depleted T cells, or PBMCs.

Profiled with immunoSEQ multiplex PCR; TCRdb holds only in-frame clones, not every one. The sample carries approximately 210,000 clones, around 84% recorded once. Trimming removed 7 bases from V and 4 bases from J; junction bases left unmatched: 6. CDR3 length: 14 residues. The germline gives CDR1 SEHNR, CDR2 FQNEAQ (reference sequence). The V gene is TRBV7-9, the J gene TRBJ2-1, with TRBD2 matching 8 bases. The sequence was obtained from a woman older than 75 with COVID-19, enrolled during active disease. Sequenced: peripheral blood. CDR3 loop: CASIIAGPYNEQFF. The CDR3 nucleotides read TGTGCCAGCATCATAGCGGGGCCTTACAATGAGCAGTTCTTC.